This TCR beta chain was recorded in a study of T cells after posttransplantation cyclophosphamide (TCRdb year 2016). The study in broad terms: Using TRB sequencing, the study followed how the T cell repertoire reconstituted after myeloablative bone marrow transplantation in which posttransplantation cyclophosphamide served as GVHD prophylaxis. Samples from some 40 PTCy-treated patients, along with samples from roughly 15 of their related bone marrow donors, underwent antigen receptor sequencing. Blood from all 35 or so PTCy patients with 1-year posttransplant specimens was subjected to TRB sequencing. TRB sequencing was also done on up to about 3 additional blood samples from 2 to 5.2 years after transplant in 3 patients, and on pretransplant blood from a handful of patients. Because TRA and TRB clonality were tightly correlated in roughly 10 samples, subsequent TCR analyses were focused on TRB only. Public TRB sequences were checked against a database of over 3,000 sequences associated with responses to pathogens, tumor antigens, self-antigens and alloantigens.

The sample's treatment or condition label, in plain terms: high-dose cyclophosphamide on days +3 and +4 as single-agent GVHD prophylaxis. Busulfan and fludarabine conditioning, a related or unrelated marrow graft, and cyclophosphamide on days +3 and +4 were given to PTCy patients. PTCy-treated patients were drawn from a prospective multi-institutional clinical trial. Peripheral blood and bone marrow mononuclear cells were isolated by Ficoll-Hypaque density centrifugation and cryopreserved. This clone has at least ten counts. This clone's antigen is unknown. One base away there is no much larger clone; base qualities are not given. Taken from cysteine to phenylalanine, the CDR3 has 15 residues. Kept here is only the CDR3 DNA, which spans 45 bases and is read in frame from base 1. V trim: 3 bases; J trim: 5 bases; unmatched bases: 7. CDR1 and CDR2 are drawn from the germline V gene: SNHLY, FYNNEI. Genomic DNA was the input for TRB sequencing, which was run either with the immunoSEQ assay at survey resolution or with the hsTCRB kit. The authors' pipeline ran thus. The immunoSEQ software handled the initial read processing, while the LymphoSeq R package was used for the repertoire analyses. For each TRB dataset, clonality was calculated as 1 minus normalized Shannon entropy, and the Gini coefficient was computed as well. Phenotypes of unsorted samples were inferred by mapping TRB sequences from sorted subsets of the recipient or donor onto the same recipient's unsorted samples. TCRdb limited this immuneACCESS table to in-frame rearrangements with V and J called. A share of clones is missing; checked studies link under half to unresolved V genes, and the rest is unexplained. D and trimming come from the DNA, and the V and J calls and clone size come from that table. Across this sample, several thousand clones were tabulated and none appeared just once. The ten top clones hold nearly 55% of the sample.

Broader findings and caveats from the paper: The TRB repertoires of T cells infiltrating skin or the GI tract showed only limited overlap with the TRB repertoires found in blood. At 1-2 months, donor-recipient similarity was low but rose over the first year, and the later blood repertoires were often dominated by donor CD8+ memory clones. Across 35 to 45 patients, TRB clonality was highly associated with recipient CMV seropositivity and CMV reactivation, and diversity in PTCy patients was similar to diversity in CNI/methotrexate controls.

The sequence was collected from a male patient in his 50s who received an allogeneic stem cell transplant from an unrelated donor, was CMV-positive, and had acute GVHD only. It is possible that, after a transplant, some T cells come from the graft donor. Sequenced material: PBMCs, taken after allogeneic stem cell transplant with posttransplant cyclophosphamide. The receptor chain draws on TRBV2 and TRBJ2-3; TRBD2 aligns with 8 central bases. CDR3 protein: CASSERWTSRDTQYF. The DNA is as follows: TGTGCCAGCAGTGAGAGGTGGACTAGCCGAGATACGCAGTATTTT. The full variable domain, completed from the reference TRBV2 and TRBJ2-3 proteins outside the CDR3, reads EPEVTQTPSHQVTQMGQEVILRCVPISNHLYFYWYRQILGQKVEFLVSFYNNEISEKSEIFDDQFSVERPDGSNFTLKIRSTKLEDSAMYFCASSERWTSRDTQYFGPGTRLTVL.